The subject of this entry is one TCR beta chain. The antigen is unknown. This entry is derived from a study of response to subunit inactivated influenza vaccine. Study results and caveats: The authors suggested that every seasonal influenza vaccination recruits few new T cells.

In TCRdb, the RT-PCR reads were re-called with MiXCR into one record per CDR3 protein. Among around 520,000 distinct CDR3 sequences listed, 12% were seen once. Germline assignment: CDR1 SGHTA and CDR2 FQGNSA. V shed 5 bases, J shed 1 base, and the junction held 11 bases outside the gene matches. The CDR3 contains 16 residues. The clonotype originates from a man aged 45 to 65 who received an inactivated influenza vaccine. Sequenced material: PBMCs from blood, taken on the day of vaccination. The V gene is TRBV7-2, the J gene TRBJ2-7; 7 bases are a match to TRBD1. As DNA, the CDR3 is TGTGCCAGCAGCCTAACAGCCGGGACAGATTCCTACGAGCAGTACTTC. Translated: CASSLTAGTDSYEQYF. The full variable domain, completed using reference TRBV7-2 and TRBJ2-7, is GAGVSQSPSNKVTEKGKDVELRCDPISGHTALYWYRQSLGQGLEFLIYFQGNSAPDKSGLPSDRFSAERTGGSVSTLTIQRTQQEDSAVYLCASSLTAGTDSYEQYFGPGTRLTVT.